The next 13 T cell receptor beta chains were all read from a single sample in a study of shared clonotypes between healthy human individuals. TCRdb's copy holds only in-frame clones and misses some; the assay was immunoSEQ multiplex PCR. The table shows approximately 1.9 million clones, with around 93% occurring only once. Naive CD8 populations comprised CD45RO-negative cells positively selected for CCR7, excluding terminally differentiated effector memory CD45RA+ cells. The sample consisted of naive CD8+ T cells from PBMCs. These receptor sequences come from a man aged 18 to 35 in good health. Some clones in this sample may be carry-over from other donors' samples.

The rearrangement links TRBV4-1 to TRBJ2-1; TRBD1 might be the D (6 bases). The V gene lost 2 bases and the J gene lost 2 bases, with 16 bases spanning the gap. From germline, CDR1 is MGHRA and CDR2 YSYEKL. The CDR3 is made up of 17 amino acids. The CDR3 region is CASSQLTGTWTYNEQFF. CDR3 coding DNA: TGCGCCAGCAGCCAACTAACAGGGACATGGACCTACAATGAGCAGTTCTTC.

CDR3 in DNA: TGTGCCAGCGGCCGGGACAGGGGGCGGGAGACCCAGTACTTC. Translated, it gives CASGRDRGRETQYF. This chain connects TRBV6-1 to TRBJ2-5; 12 positions match TRBD1. V shed 8 bases, J shed 5 bases, and the junction held 6 bases outside the gene matches. CDR3 length: 14 residues. Germline-derived CDR1 and CDR2 are MNHNS and SASEGT.

The rearrangement joins TRBV7-9 to TRBJ2-5; D possibly matches TRBD1 or TRBD2 (5 bases each). The CDR3 loop spans 12 amino acids. Germline V CDR1 and CDR2: SEHNR, FQNEAQ (reference sequence). CDR3 sequence reads: CGVGDPGETQYF. CDR3 sequence (DNA): TGTGGCGTCGGGGACCCTGGGGAGACCCAGTACTTC.

This chain links TRBV27 with TRBJ1-5; 9 bases line up with TRBD1. With 4 bases clipped from V and 5 bases from J, the junction kept 6 bases outside the gene matches. Germline V gives CDR1 MNHEY, CDR2 SMNVEV (reference sequence). The CDR3 has 15 amino acids. The CDR3 sequence is CASSSDRGEDQPQHF. As DNA, the CDR3 is TGTGCCAGCAGTTCGGACAGGGGAGAGGATCAGCCCCAGCATTTT.

The chain carries TRBV7-9 and TRBJ2-1; no clear D. Germline values: CDR1 SEHNR, CDR2 FQNEAQ (reference sequence). Trimming took off 4 bases at V and 9 bases at J, with 10 bases between the two ends. The CDR3 is made up of 12 amino acids. This chain's CDR3 is CASSSLSAEQFF. The DNA of the CDR3 is TGTGCCAGCAGCTCCCTCTCGGCTGAGCAGTTCTTC. Drawing the rest from reference TRBV7-9 and TRBJ2-1, the complete variable domain is DTGVSQNPRHKITKRGQNVTFRCDPISEHNRLYWYRQTLGQGPEFLTYFQNEAQLEKSRLLSDRFSAERPKGSFSTLEIQRTEQGDSAMYLCASSSLSAEQFFGPGTRLTVL.

The chain recombines TRBV5-4 with TRBJ2-2, with 13 bases identical to TRBD2. This CDR3 contains 16 residues. Trimming took 4 bases from V and 6 from J; bases not matched to a gene: 6. Germline values: CDR1 SGHNT, CDR2 YYREEE (reference sequence). The DNA for the CDR3 is TGTGCCAGCAGCCCTACTAGCGGGAGGGACGCCGGGGAGCTGTTTTTT. Amino acids: CASSPTSGRDAGELFF.

The chain employs TRBV27 and TRBJ2-7; D uncertain. CDR1 MNHEY and CDR2 SMNVEV come from the germline V gene (reference sequence). V lost 4 bases, J lost 2 bases, and 9 bases lay in between. This CDR3 region has 13 residues. The CDR3 sequence is CASSSASPYEQYF. The CDR3, as DNA: TGTGCCAGCAGTTCCGCCAGCCCCTACGAGCAGTACTTC.

As DNA, the CDR3 is TGTGCCAGCAGTTTAGGACGTATTGGCTACGAGCAGTACTTC. It yields the protein CASSLGRIGYEQYF. This rearrangement joins TRBV27 to TRBJ2-7; no reliable D call. Trimming cost V 2 bases and J 3 bases, with 11 bases left between them. This CDR3 is 14 amino acids long. Germline assignment: CDR1 MNHEY and CDR2 SMNVEV (reference sequence).

This rearrangement joins TRBV4-3 to TRBJ2-7; D is perhaps TRBD1 (6 bases). The CDR3 runs to 16 residues. V was clipped by 2 bases and J by 1 base, with 15 bases between them. Germline CDR1 is LGHNA and CDR2 is YSLEER. The CDR3: CASSQPPGHQSYEQYF. DNA for the CDR3: TGCGCCAGCAGCCAACCCCCGGGACACCAATCCTACGAGCAGTACTTC.

Regarding this clone: Other DNA sequences within the sample encode an identical CDR3. This CDR3 is CASSSISYEQYF. CDR3 nucleotide sequence: TGTGCCAGCAGTTCCATCTCCTACGAGCAGTACTTC. The V and J genes are TRBV27 and TRBJ2-7; D unresolved. The CDR3 contains 12 residues. Germline assignment: CDR1 MNHEY and CDR2 SMNVEV (reference sequence). The germline V and J ends were trimmed by 4 bases and 0 bases, with 4 bases remaining between them.

The rearrangement links TRBV9 to TRBJ1-4, with D hard to call. Trimming left V 0 bases short and J 2 bases short, with 5 bases between. This CDR3 is built from 14 residues. CDR1 is SGDLS and CDR2 is YYNGEE in the germline V gene. CDR3 in DNA: TGTGCCAGCAGCGTAGGAGTGACTAATGAAAAACTGTTTTTT. Translated, it gives CASSVGVTNEKLFF.

V and J are TRBV5-4 and TRBJ2-7; a weak D match, TRBD1 (6 bases). The germline gives CDR1 SGHNT, CDR2 YYREEE (reference sequence). The CDR3 is 14 residues long. Trimming shortened V by 4 bases and J by 4 bases, and 15 bases separated the two germline ends. The CDR3 here is CASSLQGMVYEQYF. CDR3 DNA: TGTGCCAGCAGCCTACAGGGAATGGTTTACGAGCAGTACTTC. The entire variable domain, with the rest obtained from reference TRBV5-4 and TRBJ2-7, is as follows: ETGVTQSPTHLIKTRGQQVTLRCSSQSGHNTVSWYQQALGQGPQFIFQYYREEENGRGNFPPRFSGLQFPNYSSELNVNALELDDSALYLCASSLQGMVYEQYFGPGTRLTVT.

The CDR3 here is CASSQDGTHPNQPQHF. CDR3 coding DNA: TGCGCCAGCAGCCAAGATGGGACCCACCCCAATCAGCCCCAGCATTTT. This chain links TRBV4-1 with TRBJ1-5; possible D gene TRBD1, 5 bases. This CDR3 has 16 residues. Between the trimmed V and J ends, which lost 0 bases and 3 bases, there was a span of 12 bases. CDR1 is MGHRA and CDR2 is YSYEKL in the germline V gene.